The T cell receptor (beta chain) described here comes from a study of T cell repertoires in cytomegalovirus infection. Study-level background: An indication of both CMV infection and matching HLA type came from public TCR beta signatures.

TCRdb re-derived calls from the reads in MiXCR, one entry per CDR3 protein. The sample gives roughly 180,000 distinct CDR3 sequences, about 20% of which show up once; roughly 25% is in the top ten. This clonotype was seen ten or more times. Its antigen is unidentified. Germline V gene data show CDR1 as SEHNR and CDR2 as FQNEAQ (reference sequence). Trimming left V 5 bases short and J 11 bases short, with 9 bases between. This CDR3 is 10 amino acids long. The chain has TRBV7-9 and TRBJ1-1; D is ambiguous. Sequenced here: CD8+ T cells from cultured PBMCs, sampled from culture after CMV antigen stimulation. This sequence originates from a human donor in good health (CMV status not recorded). Some clones in this sample may be carry-over from other donors' samples. CDR3 loop: CASSDTAAFF. As DNA, the CDR3 is TGTGCCAGCAGCGATACAGCGGCTTTCTTT.